Below, 16 T cell receptor beta chains from the same sample are listed, as sequenced in a study of blood T cell repertoires in COVID-19. Data came from immunoSEQ multiplex PCR; TCRdb stores just in-frame clones and leaves some out. Seen here are about 230,000 clones, about 90% observed once, and the top ten hold 11%. The material sequenced was PBMCs or T cells enriched from blood (not recorded which). Receptor source: a man aged 25-45 years who had recovered from COVID-19.

The rearrangement uses TRBV28 and TRBJ1-4; weak D call: TRBD1 (5 bases). Germline values: CDR1 MDHEN, CDR2 SYDVKM. With 3 bases removed from V and 5 bases from J, the gap between germline ends came to 16 bases. The CDR3 runs to 16 residues. CDR3 bases: TGTGCCAGCAGTTTTCTCGAGTCAGGGATAAATGAAAAACTGTTTTTT. The encoded protein is CASSFLESGINEKLFF.

The CDR3 nucleotides read TGTGCCAGCAGCCCTCGGGGCGCGGGAAATCAGCCCCAGCATTTT. Amino acids: CASSPRGAGNQPQHF. V is TRBV11-2 and J is TRBJ1-5; perhaps TRBD1 as D (5 bases). V was clipped by 5 bases and J by 4 bases, with 15 bases between them. The CDR3 sequence is 15 residues long. Germline CDR1 and CDR2: SGHAT and FQNNGV.

The chain recombines TRBV28 with TRBJ2-3, with D perhaps matching TRBD2 (6 bases). This CDR3 contains 15 residues. CDR1 is MDHEN and CDR2 is SYDVKM in the germline V gene. Trimming left V 7 bases short and J 2 bases short, with 16 bases between. The CDR3 loop is CASKAGAGNTDTQYF. The DNA for the CDR3 is TGTGCCAGCAAAGCTGGGGCGGGAAACACAGATACGCAGTATTTT.

This clone was picked up one time. This chain joins TRBV27 and TRBJ2-2, with TRBD1 matching 9 bases. The ends lost 5 bases at V and 1 base at J; junction bases unmatched: 14. Germline CDR1 is MNHEY and CDR2 is SMNVEV (reference sequence). This CDR3 has 19 amino acids. The CDR3 DNA reads as TGTGCCAGCAGTACTATTACAGGGGGCGTCTGGGAGAACACCGGGGAGCTGTTTTTT. Protein sequence: CASSTITGGVWENTGELFF.

The V gene is TRBV19, the J gene TRBJ2-1; tentative D call: TRBD2 (5 bases). This CDR3 contains 14 residues. Trimming pared 4 bases from V and 7 bases from J, leaving 14 bases between. Germline loops: CDR1 LNHDA, CDR2 SQIVND (reference sequence). The CDR3: CASSSGLKTNEQFF. The CDR3 region has the DNA TGTGCCAGTAGTAGCGGACTTAAGACTAATGAGCAGTTCTTC.

This chain uses TRBV11-2 with TRBJ1-3; D unresolved. Trimming left V 5 bases short and J 3 bases short, with 2 bases between. Per germline, CDR1 SGHAT and CDR2 FQNNGV. The CDR3 extends over 11 amino acids. CDR3 coding DNA: TGTGCCAGCAGCCATGGAAACACCATATATTTT. Translated, it gives CASSHGNTIYF.

V usage is TRBV2 and J usage is TRBJ1-1; 7 nucleotides line up with TRBD1. This CDR3 has 14 amino acids. CDR1 and CDR2 (germline): SNHLY, FYNNEI. Germline trimming cut 7 bases from V and 2 bases from J; bases unmatched to any gene: 7. The CDR3 here is CASNRRDSNTEAFF. In nucleotides, the CDR3 is TGTGCCAGCAACAGACGGGACAGCAACACTGAAGCTTTCTTT.

The rearrangement joins TRBV18 to TRBJ2-7; 9 bases are a match to TRBD1. Trimming at V came to 2 bases and at J to 3 bases, leaving 5 bases not matched to a gene. The CDR3 contains 15 residues. The germline CDR1 and CDR2 sequences are KGHSH and LQKENI. The CDR3 DNA follows: TGTGCCAGCTCACCAGGGGACAGGGAGAGCTACGAGCAGTACTTC. Its translation: CASSPGDRESYEQYF.

This clone has just one count. This sequence joins TRBV24-1 and TRBJ2-2, with D possibly TRBD1 on 5 matching bases. The CDR3 is 12 residues long. The germline CDR1 and CDR2 sequences are KGHDR and SFDVKD. CDR3 region: CASGYSTGELFF. The CDR3 DNA reads as TGTGCTTCAGGGTATAGCACCGGGGAGCTGTTTTTT.

The chain has TRBV27 and TRBJ2-2; 11 bases fit TRBD2. The ends lost 5 bases at V and 4 bases at J; junction bases unmatched: 12. The CDR3 contains 18 residues. In germline, CDR1 is MNHEY, CDR2 SMNVEV (reference sequence). This CDR3 reads CASSLITSGRGITGELFF. CDR3 nucleotide sequence: TGTGCCAGCAGTCTCATAACTAGCGGGAGAGGGATCACCGGGGAGCTGTTTTTT.

The V gene is TRBV7-3, the J gene TRBJ1-2, with a weak D call TRBD1 (6 bases). The V and J ends lost 5 bases and 7 bases respectively, with 17 bases between them. This CDR3 contains 14 residues. The germline gives CDR1 SGHTA, CDR2 FQGTGA. The CDR3 DNA reads TGTGCCAGCAGCGCCTCCACAGGGTTGGGTGGCTACACCTTC. This gives the protein CASSASTGLGGYTF.

The rearrangement uses TRBV10-3 and TRBJ1-5, with 8 bases lining up with TRBD1. V lost 3 bases to trimming and J lost 7 bases; unmatched junction nucleotides: 5. The germline V gene encodes CDR1 ENHRY and CDR2 SYGVKD. This CDR3 spans 14 amino acids. CDR3 in amino acids: CAISDRGPGQPQHF. The CDR3 DNA follows: TGTGCCATCAGTGACAGGGGGCCTGGCCAGCCCCAGCATTTT.

The chain employs TRBV24-1 and TRBJ1-1; possible D gene TRBD1, 5 bases. Germline lookup yields CDR1 KGHDR and CDR2 SFDVKD. V lost 9 bases to trimming and J lost 1 base, with 8 bases between them. CDR3 length: 12 residues. For the CDR3, the DNA is TGTGCCACCGCCGGGGGGAACACTGAAGCTTTCTTT. This gives the protein CATAGGNTEAFF.

The chain employs TRBV7-3 and TRBJ1-2; D might be TRBD1 (6 bases). V was cut by 6 bases and J by 4 bases, with 24 bases left in between. CDR1 SGHTA and CDR2 FQGTGA come from the germline V gene. This CDR3 is built from 17 residues. The CDR3: CASSNNGTPRGGYGYTF. The CDR3 DNA follows: TGTGCCAGCAGTAACAACGGGACGCCCCGAGGGGGCTATGGCTACACCTTC.

V gene TRBV4-1 combines with J gene TRBJ2-1; no definite D call. Germline CDR1 and CDR2: MGHRA and YSYEKL. The CDR3 length is 15 residues. V lost 1 base to trimming and J lost 3 bases, with 10 bases between them. CDR3 region: CASSQVPGGYNEQFF. DNA for the CDR3: TGCGCCAGCAGCCAAGTACCCGGCGGCTACAATGAGCAGTTCTTC.

The rearrangement joins TRBV4-3 to TRBJ1-6; no definite D call. The CDR3 has 16 amino acids. V lost 0 bases to trimming and J lost 9 bases, with 15 bases between them. Germline-derived CDR1 and CDR2 are LGHNA and YSLEER. In DNA form, the CDR3 reads TGCGCCAGCAGCCAAGATTCCCCGCCCAACGGTTCACCCCTCCACTTT. Its translation is CASSQDSPPNGSPLHF.